This TCR beta chain appears in the sequencing data of a study of T-cell memory formation after mild COVID-19. Study at large: TCR clusters were largely donor specific. Regarding the study as a whole: Researchers report contracting CD4+ clones mostly in CM and EM, with CD8+ clones in EMRA. Several responding clones turned up in pre-infection memory, indicating that cross-reactive memory may have taken part.

Per germline, CDR1 SGHTA and CDR2 FQGNSA. With 5 bases clipped from V and 4 bases from J, the junction kept 5 bases outside the gene matches. The CDR3 loop spans 14 amino acids. With constant-segment primers, 5'RACE yielded cDNA libraries of TCR alpha and TCR beta that carried sample barcodes and UMIs. TCRdb called the 5' RACE reads again in MiXCR, with one record for every CDR3 protein. The table lists almost 350,000 distinct CDR3 sequences, 20% to 25% of them singletons. In regard to this clonotype: Antigen unknown.

Material for sequencing was PBMCs or a T cell subset sorted from them (not recorded which). This TCR was recovered from a man between 18 and 29 years old who had mild COVID-19 (a few samples of this study predate the infection). Cell type and time point are not known. The chain uses TRBV7-2 and TRBJ1-1; 9 bases align to TRBD1. The CDR3 DNA follows: TGTGCCAGCAGCGTACAGGGGGCGTCCACTGAAGCTTTCTTT. Translated, it gives CASSVQGASTEAFF. The variable domain in full, completed from reference TRBV7-2 and TRBJ1-1, reads GAGVSQSPSNKVTEKGKDVELRCDPISGHTALYWYRQSLGQGLEFLIYFQGNSAPDKSGLPSDRFSAERTGGSVSTLTIQRTQQEDSAVYLCASSVQGASTEAFFGQGTRLTVV.